The 8 T cell receptor beta chains listed next were all sequenced from one sample in a study of cytomegalovirus exposure and HLA in healthy donors. PCR used 60 Vbeta primers and 13 Jbeta primers. Only in-frame clones appear in the TCRdb table, and some are missing; sequencing was by immunoSEQ multiplex PCR. The sample lists more than 110,000 clones, around 70% occurring once. The sequenced sample was PBMCs. These receptors were obtained from a woman in her fifties or sixties in good health and CMV-seropositive.

DNA of the CDR3: TGTGCCAGCACTCGACTAGCGGGAGTGAACAATGAGCAGTTCTTC. It codes for CASTRLAGVNNEQFF. This sequence joins TRBV2 and TRBJ2-1; TRBD2 matches 12 bases. CDR1 and CDR2 (germline): SNHLY, FYNNEI. V was pared by 7 bases and J by 5 bases, with 6 bases of the junction left unmatched. The CDR3 contains 15 residues.

This chain connects TRBV6-1 to TRBJ1-5; perhaps TRBD1 as D (5 bases). The CDR3 is made up of 12 amino acids. Per the germline V gene, CDR1 is MNHNS and CDR2 is SASEGT. The V gene lost 8 bases and the J gene lost 7 bases, with 12 bases spanning the gap. CDR3 nucleotides: TGTGCCAGCGGATCGGGGGTACAGCCCCAGCATTTT. Its protein product is CASGSGVQPQHF.

This clone appeared once. This chain connects TRBV5-4 to TRBJ1-1, with 7 bases aligning to TRBD1. In germline, CDR1 is SGHNT, CDR2 YYREEE (reference sequence). Trimming cost V 4 bases and J 1 base; bases outside gene matches: 13. The CDR3 is 17 amino acids. The CDR3 sequence: CASSAVRGPGGNTEAFF. The CDR3 DNA reads as TGTGCCAGCAGCGCCGTCCGTGGCCCAGGGGGGAACACTGAAGCTTTCTTT. Variable domain in full (rest from reference TRBV5-4 and TRBJ1-1): ETGVTQSPTHLIKTRGQQVTLRCSSQSGHNTVSWYQQALGQGPQFIFQYYREEENGRGNFPPRFSGLQFPNYSSELNVNALELDDSALYLCASSAVRGPGGNTEAFFGQGTRLTVV.

This clone has a handful of counts. The chain employs TRBV9 and TRBJ1-1, with TRBD1 matching over 7 bases. Germline CDR1 SGDLS, CDR2 YYNGEE. J gave up 1 base and V 4 bases, and 4 bases lay outside the gene matches. CDR3 size: 14 residues. For the CDR3, the DNA is TGTGCCAGCAGCCCACGACAGGGGAACACTGAAGCTTTCTTT. Translating gives CASSPRQGNTEAFF.

The CDR3 spells CASSYQGNEQFF. The DNA of the CDR3 is TGTGCCAGCAGTTACCAGGGCAATGAGCAGTTCTTC. V gene TRBV27 combines with J gene TRBJ2-1, with D possibly matching TRBD1 (5 bases). Looked up from germline, CDR1 is MNHEY and CDR2 is SMNVEV (reference sequence). CDR3 size: 12 residues. V lost 4 bases and J 6 bases, leaving 7 bases between the germline ends.

This clone was counted a few times. The genes are TRBV18 and TRBJ2-1; 10 positions agree with TRBD1. With 1 base clipped from V and 1 base from J, the junction kept 4 bases outside the gene matches. CDR1 KGHSH and CDR2 LQKENI come from the germline V gene. The CDR3 totals 17 residues. CDR3 sequence reads: CASSPRQGASSYNEQFF. The CDR3 nucleotides are TGTGCCAGCTCACCACGACAGGGGGCTAGTTCCTACAATGAGCAGTTCTTC.

This chain links TRBV28 with TRBJ2-7; a weak D match, TRBD2 (7 bases). Per germline, CDR1 MDHEN and CDR2 SYDVKM. Trimming shortened V by 4 bases and J by 5 bases, and 18 bases separated the two germline ends. The CDR3 totals 15 residues. The CDR3 here is CASSSGGGSGHEQYF. The CDR3 DNA sequence: TGTGCCAGCAGTTCCGGGGGCGGGAGTGGCCACGAGCAGTACTTC. Full variable domain (remainder filled in from reference TRBV28 and TRBJ2-7): DVKVTQSSRYLVKRTGEKVFLECVQDMDHENMFWYRQDPGLGLRLIYFSYDVKMKEKGDIPEGYSVSREKKERFSLILESASTNQTSMYLCASSSGGGSGHEQYFGPGTRLTVT.

The chain recombines TRBV29-1 with TRBJ2-7; 7 nucleotides line up with TRBD1. There are 15 residues in the CDR3. Germline CDR1 reads SQVTM; CDR2 reads ANQGSEA. V gave up 3 bases and J gave up 6 bases; unmatched junction bases: 14. The CDR3 is CSVESPRQGQSEQYF. The CDR3 coding sequence is TGCAGCGTTGAGAGCCCGAGACAGGGTCAGAGCGAGCAGTACTTC.